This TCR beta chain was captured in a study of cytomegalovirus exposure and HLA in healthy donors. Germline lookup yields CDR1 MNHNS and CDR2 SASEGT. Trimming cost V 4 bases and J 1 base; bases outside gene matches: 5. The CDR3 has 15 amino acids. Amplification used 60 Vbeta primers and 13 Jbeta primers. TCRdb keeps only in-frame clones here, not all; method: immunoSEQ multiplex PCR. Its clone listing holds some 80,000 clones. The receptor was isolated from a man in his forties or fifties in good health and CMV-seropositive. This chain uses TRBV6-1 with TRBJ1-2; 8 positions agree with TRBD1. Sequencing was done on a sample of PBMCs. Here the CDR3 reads CASSARQGSNYGYTF. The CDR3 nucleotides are TGTGCCAGCAGTGCCCGACAGGGGAGTAACTATGGCTACACCTTC.